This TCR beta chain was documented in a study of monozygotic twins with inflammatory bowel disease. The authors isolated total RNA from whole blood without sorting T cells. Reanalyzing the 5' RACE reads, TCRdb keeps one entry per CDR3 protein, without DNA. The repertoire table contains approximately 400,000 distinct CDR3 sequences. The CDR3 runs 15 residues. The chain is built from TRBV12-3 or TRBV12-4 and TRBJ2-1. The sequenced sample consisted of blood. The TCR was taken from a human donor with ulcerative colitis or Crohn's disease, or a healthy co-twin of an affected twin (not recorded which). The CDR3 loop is CASSYGGSVNNEQFF.